This TCR beta chain emerged from a study of OX40 agonist ivuxolimab in advanced cancers. Study at large: Of mixed ages from about 20 to 90 and averaging approximately 60 years, the group was over 80% male. Study-wide points: Antigen specificity of clonally expanded peripheral T cells was not established. The study found that CD8+ T cells averaged more expanded clones than CD4+.

The data were produced by immunoSEQ multiplex PCR, yet TCRdb's version contains in-frame clones alone and is incomplete. The sample has under 110,000 clones, just over 90% seen once. With respect to this clone: Antigen: not known.

The V end was cut by 0 bases, the J end by 0 bases, with 14 bases between. This CDR3 is built from 17 residues. Germline V gives CDR1 LNHNV, CDR2 YYDKDF (reference sequence). The sequenced sample was CD4+ or CD8+ T cells sorted from blood, obtained in a trial of the OX40 agonist ivuxolimab. This clonotype originated in an adult with an advanced solid tumor such as melanoma, head and neck, liver or kidney cancer. The chain joins TRBV15 to TRBJ1-1, with D hard to call. The CDR3 DNA follows: TGTGCCACCAGCAGAGATGTAGGTTGGACTGTGAACACTGAAGCTTTCTTT. Its translation is CATSRDVGWTVNTEAFF. Drawing the rest from reference TRBV15 and TRBJ1-1, the complete variable domain is DAMVIQNPRYQVTQFGKPVTLSCSQTLNHNVMYWYQQKSSQAPKLLFHYYDKDFNNEADTPDNFQSRRPNTSFCFLDIRSPGLGDTAMYLCATSRDVGWTVNTEAFFGQGTRLTVV.